This T cell receptor beta chain was identified in a study of cytomegalovirus exposure and HLA in healthy donors. The study ran its PCR with 60 Vbeta and 13 Jbeta primers. Method: immunoSEQ multiplex PCR; TCRdb's copy keeps in-frame clones and lacks some. The profile shows about 130,000 clones, approximately 81% of them singletons. Germline-derived CDR1 and CDR2 are SGHDN and FVKESK. V was trimmed by 5 bases and J by 5 bases, leaving 13 bases between them. The CDR3 covers 13 residues. Sample: PBMCs. This clonotype was sampled from a man younger than 30 in good health and CMV-seropositive. This sequence joins TRBV14 and TRBJ2-7; possible D gene TRBD1, 5 bases. The CDR3 DNA reads TGTGCCAGCAGCGGACATCTGATCGACGAGCAGTACTTC. It codes for CASSGHLIDEQYF.